The clone carrying this T cell receptor (beta chain) was seen once. Generated by immunoSEQ multiplex PCR, the TCRdb table keeps only in-frame clones and is missing some. The sample has 55,000 to 80,000 clones, approximately 89% seen once. These data come from a study of control samples from healthy donors and cancer patients. This CDR3 comprises 16 residues. CDR1 and CDR2 from the germline V gene are LNHDA and SQIVND (reference sequence). The V end lost 2 bases, the J end lost 1 base, and 12 bases lay between the germline ends. The sample taken for sequencing was PBMCs. The TCR sequence derives from a man aged 55 to 70 with colorectal cancer. V usage is TRBV19 and J usage is TRBJ2-4; a possible D gene is TRBD1 (6 bases). This chain's CDR3 is CASSIRGTVAKNIQYF. CDR3 DNA sequence: TGTGCCAGTAGTATAAGGGGGACCGTGGCCAAAAACATTCAGTACTTC.